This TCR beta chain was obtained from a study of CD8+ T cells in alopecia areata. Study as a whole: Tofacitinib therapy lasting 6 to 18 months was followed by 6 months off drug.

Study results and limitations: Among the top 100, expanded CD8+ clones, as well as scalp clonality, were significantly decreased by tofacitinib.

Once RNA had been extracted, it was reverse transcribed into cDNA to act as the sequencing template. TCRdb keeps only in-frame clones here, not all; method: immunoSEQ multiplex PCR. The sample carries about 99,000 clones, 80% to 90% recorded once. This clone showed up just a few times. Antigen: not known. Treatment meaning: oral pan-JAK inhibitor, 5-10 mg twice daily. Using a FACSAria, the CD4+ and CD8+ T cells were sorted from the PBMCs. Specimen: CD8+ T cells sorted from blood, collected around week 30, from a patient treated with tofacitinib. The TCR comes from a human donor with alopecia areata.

This chain's CDR3 is CASTPSGRAVVYNEQFF. The CDR3, as DNA: TGTGCCAGCACCCCTAGCGGGAGGGCCGTTGTATACAATGAGCAGTTCTTC. The chain employs TRBV27 and TRBJ2-1; 12 bases map to TRBD2. J was trimmed by 4 bases and V by 7 bases; bases with no gene match: 11. Germline V CDR1 and CDR2: MNHEY, SMNVEV (reference sequence). The CDR3 runs to 17 residues.